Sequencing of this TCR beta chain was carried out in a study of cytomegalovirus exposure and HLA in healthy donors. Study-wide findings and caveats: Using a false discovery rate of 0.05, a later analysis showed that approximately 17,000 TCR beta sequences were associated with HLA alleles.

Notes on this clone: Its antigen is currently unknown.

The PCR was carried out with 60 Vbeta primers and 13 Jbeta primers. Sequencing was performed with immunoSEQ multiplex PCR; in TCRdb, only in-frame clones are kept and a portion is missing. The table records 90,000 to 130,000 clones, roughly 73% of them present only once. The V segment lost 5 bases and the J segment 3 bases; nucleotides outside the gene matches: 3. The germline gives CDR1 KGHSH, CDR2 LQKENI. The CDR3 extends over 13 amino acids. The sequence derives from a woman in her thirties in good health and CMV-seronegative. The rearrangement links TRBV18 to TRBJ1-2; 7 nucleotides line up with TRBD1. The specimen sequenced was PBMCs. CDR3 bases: TGTGCCAGCTCAAGGGGGCAGGACTATGGCTACACCTTC. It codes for CASSRGQDYGYTF.